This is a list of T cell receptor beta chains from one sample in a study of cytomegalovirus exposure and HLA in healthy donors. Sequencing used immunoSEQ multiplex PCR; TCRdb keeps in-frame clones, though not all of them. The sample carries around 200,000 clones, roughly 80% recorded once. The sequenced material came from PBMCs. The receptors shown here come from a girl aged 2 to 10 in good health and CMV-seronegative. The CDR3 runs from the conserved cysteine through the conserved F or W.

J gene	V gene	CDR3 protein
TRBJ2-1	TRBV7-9	CASSPLVLSSYNEQFF
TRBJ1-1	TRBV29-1	CSVKQGEWNTEAFF
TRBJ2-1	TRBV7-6	CASSQSPPTSGRTEQFF
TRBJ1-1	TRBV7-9	CASSLRQGLDAFF
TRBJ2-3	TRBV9	CASSPLAGGTTDTQYF
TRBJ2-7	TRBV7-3	CASSQGTGNEQYF
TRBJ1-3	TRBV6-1	CASSERTVSGNTIYF
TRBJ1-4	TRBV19	CASSQMGQGIEKLFF
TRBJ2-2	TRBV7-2	CASSLIRGSSTGELFF
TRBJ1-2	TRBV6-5	CASSYSRSGSADGYTF
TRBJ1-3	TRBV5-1	CASSLGSTGNSNTIYF
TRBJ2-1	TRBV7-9	CASSFGSSGSSSSYNEQFF
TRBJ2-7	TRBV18	CASSTKQGMDYEQYF
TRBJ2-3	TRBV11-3	CASSLDTYTDTQYF
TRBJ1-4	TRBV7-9	CASSRGLNEKLFF